The 5 T cell receptor beta chains listed next were all sequenced from one sample in a study of blood T cells in healthy people across ages. Sample-barcoded 5' priming and a J-beta primer mix drove a second PCR of roughly 6 to 12 cycles. MiXCR, run by TCRdb on the 5' RACE reads, gives a single entry per CDR3 protein. The repertoire has 1.5 million to 2 million distinct CDR3 sequences, approximately 39% of them found once; the top ten carry about 23%. The specimen sequenced was blood. These receptor sequences come from a human donor in good health.

This rearrangement joins TRBV10-3 to TRBJ1-1, with D possibly being TRBD1 (5 bases). Germline V gene data show CDR1 as ENHRY and CDR2 as SYGVKD. The length of the CDR3 is 14 residues. The V and J ends lost 5 bases and 1 base respectively, with 11 bases between them. The CDR3 DNA reads as TGTGCCATCAGTCCGGGACTCAGGAACACTGAAGCTTTCTTT. Its protein is CAISPGLRNTEAFF.

This clonotype was counted between two and nine times. The CDR3 DNA reads as TGTGCCAGCAGCTCGACATCAAGGGGTCAGACCTACGAGCAGTACTTC. Translation gives CASSSTSRGQTYEQYF. The genes are TRBV4-2 and TRBJ2-7; D possibly corresponds to TRBD1 (5 bases). From germline, CDR1 is LGHNA and CDR2 YNFKEQ. V was clipped by 5 bases and J by 2 bases, with 19 bases between them. The CDR3 has 16 residues.

This sequence joins TRBV7-3 and TRBJ2-5; unclear D gene. Germline V lookup: CDR1 SGHTA, CDR2 FQGTGA. The CDR3 is made up of 13 amino acids. Trimming removed 4 bases from V and 4 bases from J, with 10 bases in between. The CDR3 protein is CASSSMGGETQYF. The CDR3 DNA reads as TGTGCCAGCAGCTCCATGGGTGGAGAGACCCAGTACTTC.

The chain links TRBV7-2 to TRBJ2-7; D is undetermined. V shed 2 bases and J shed 2 bases, with 10 bases lying between them. The length of the CDR3 is 14 residues. Germline V CDR1 and CDR2: SGHTA, FQGNSA. CDR3 residues: CASSLLPETYEQYF. CDR3 DNA: TGTGCCAGCAGCTTACTGCCAGAAACCTACGAGCAGTACTTC.

The chain couples TRBV29-1 to TRBJ1-1; weak D call: TRBD1 (5 bases). Germline CDR1 reads SQVTM; CDR2 reads ANQGSEA. V was trimmed by 4 bases and J by 3 bases, leaving 15 bases between them. The CDR3 is made up of 14 amino acids. The CDR3 is CSVALSLGDTEAFF. CDR3 nucleotides: TGCAGCGTTGCACTGTCTCTAGGGGACACTGAAGCTTTCTTT.